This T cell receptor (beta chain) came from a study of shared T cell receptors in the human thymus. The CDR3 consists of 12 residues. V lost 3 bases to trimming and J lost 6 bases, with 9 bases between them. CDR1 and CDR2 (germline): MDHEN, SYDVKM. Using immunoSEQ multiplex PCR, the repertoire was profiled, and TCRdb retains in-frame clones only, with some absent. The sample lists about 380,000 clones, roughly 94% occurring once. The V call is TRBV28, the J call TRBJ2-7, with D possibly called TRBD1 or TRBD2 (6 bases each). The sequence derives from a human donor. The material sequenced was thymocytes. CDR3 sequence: CASSFGGPEQYF. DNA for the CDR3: TGTGCCAGCAGTTTTGGGGGGCCCGAGCAGTACTTC.